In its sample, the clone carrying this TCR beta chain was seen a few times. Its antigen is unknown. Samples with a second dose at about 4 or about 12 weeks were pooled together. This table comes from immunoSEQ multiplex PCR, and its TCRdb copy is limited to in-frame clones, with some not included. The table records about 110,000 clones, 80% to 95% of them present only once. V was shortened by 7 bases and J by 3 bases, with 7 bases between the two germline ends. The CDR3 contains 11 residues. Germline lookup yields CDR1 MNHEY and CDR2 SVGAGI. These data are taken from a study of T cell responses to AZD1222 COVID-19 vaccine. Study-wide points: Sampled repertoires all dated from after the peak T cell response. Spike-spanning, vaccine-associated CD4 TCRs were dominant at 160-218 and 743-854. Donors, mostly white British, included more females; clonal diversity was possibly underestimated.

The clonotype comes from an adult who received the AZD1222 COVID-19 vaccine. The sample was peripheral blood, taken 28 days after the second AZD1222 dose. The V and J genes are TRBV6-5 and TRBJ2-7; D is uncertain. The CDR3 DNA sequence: TGTGCCAGCAAAAACTACTACGAGCAGTACTTC. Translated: CASKNYYEQYF.